This T cell receptor (beta chain) was retrieved from a study of cytotoxic CD8 clonotypes in ibrutinib-treated CLL. Germline V gene data show CDR1 as MDHEN and CDR2 as SYDVKM. The V and J ends lost 4 bases and 2 bases respectively, with 14 bases between them. The CDR3 length is 15 residues. Assay: immunoSEQ multiplex PCR; the TCRdb copy retains only in-frame clones and omits some. The repertoire consists of approximately 100,000 clones, with over 60% occurring once and the leading ten covering roughly 25%. This TCR came from a human donor with chronic lymphocytic leukemia. This chain connects TRBV28 to TRBJ2-5, with a tentative D call TRBD1 (6 bases). This sample comprised PBMCs, obtained after 24 months of ibrutinib treatment. The CDR3 sequence: CASSWFVTGQETQYF. The CDR3 DNA is TGTGCCAGCAGTTGGTTCGTGACAGGACAAGAGACCCAGTACTTC.